A selection of T cell receptor beta chains follows, all from one sample in a study of cytomegalovirus exposure and HLA in healthy donors. The method was immunoSEQ multiplex PCR; TCRdb's version includes in-frame clones alone and lacks a portion of them. Among about 110,000 clones listed, 79% were seen once. The sample comprised PBMCs. These receptors all stem from a woman between 35 and 50 years old in good health and CMV-seronegative. CDR3s include the opening cysteine and the closing phenylalanine or tryptophan. Some rows mark clone size as missing; the rest say once, few, many or name a class of expanded clone.

V gene	clone size	J gene	CDR3 protein
TRBV7-8	NA	TRBJ2-3	CASSRTDTDTQYF
TRBV19	once	TRBJ1-4	CASSMGRSNEKLFF
TRBV25-1	NA	TRBJ1-2	CASSAGGTRYGYTF
TRBV5-1	NA	TRBJ2-2	CASRVLLAGELFF
TRBV5-1	NA	TRBJ1-1	CASSANRGPGTEAFF
TRBV28	NA	TRBJ2-7	CASKRGQAARTYEQYF
TRBV5-6	NA	TRBJ1-5	CASSLWSSQPQHF
TRBV9	few	TRBJ2-2	CASSAVGGTPGGGELFF
TRBV2	NA	TRBJ2-1	CASSEDSVLGQFF
TRBV4-3	NA	TRBJ2-3	CASSPTPSRRSTDTQYF
TRBV2	NA	TRBJ2-6	CASNQWGTGANVLTF
TRBV27	few	TRBJ1-1	CASIRRQGGMNTEAFF
TRBV7-9	NA	TRBJ2-5	CASSQMTGRETQYF
TRBV4-2	NA	TRBJ1-4	CASSQDPTGGREKLFF
TRBV7-2	NA	TRBJ2-2	CASSLSSGRAGELFF
TRBV27	NA	TRBJ2-3	CATNGRAGASTDTQYF
TRBV27	NA	NA	CASSGWTGSEQYF
TRBV6-1	NA	TRBJ2-7	CASSDTDRGKYEQYF
TRBV18	NA	TRBJ2-7	CASSPNNPYEQYF
TRBV30	once	TRBJ2-7	CAWSVGGGGVDEQYF
TRBV19	NA	TRBJ2-1	CASSRGLGADEQFF
TRBV7-8	few	TRBJ1-5	CASSLFGGSNQPQHF
TRBV4-1	NA	TRBJ2-1	CASASKGGQGADEQFF
TRBV5-4	NA	TRBJ1-2	CASSRDRDYGYTF
TRBV28	medium-sized	TRBJ1-1	CASSPTGGGTEAFF
TRBV6-6	NA	TRBJ2-1	CASSYQASEQFF
TRBV7-2	NA	TRBJ2-5	CASSWAGAGETQYF
TRBV28	NA	TRBJ1-2	CASTRTGGAMNYGYTF
TRBV7-8	medium-sized	TRBJ2-7	CASSPRGYVSGREQYF
TRBV27	NA	NA	CASSPRSLSSYEQYF
TRBV5-1	NA	TRBJ1-1	CASSFGTGWGAFF
TRBV7-2	NA	TRBJ1-3	CASSLRGGGNTIYF
TRBV19	few	TRBJ2-1	CASNPRDRDNEQFF
TRBV18	NA	TRBJ2-3	CASSHPVADTQYF
TRBV4-2	NA	TRBJ1-6	CASSQRQGGPLHF
TRBV18	NA	TRBJ2-7	CASSPSGSTYEQYF
TRBV27	NA	TRBJ1-5	CASSLKGQGLGREQPQHF
TRBV28	NA	TRBJ1-1	CASSAIRAGTEAFF
TRBV5-1	NA	TRBJ2-7	CASSLVAGMSYEQYF
TRBV7-9	NA	TRBJ1-2	CASSPQGKGYGYTF
TRBV6-5	NA	TRBJ2-5	CASSRGTGQETQYF
TRBV10-2	NA	TRBJ2-3	CASSELGGLAGADTQYF
TRBV10-1	few	TRBJ2-3	CASSESQGGTDTQYF
TRBV11-2	NA	TRBJ2-5	CASSFGGRGETQYF
TRBV5-4	NA	TRBJ1-2	CASSGGGTAHNYGYTF
TRBV28	NA	TRBJ2-1	CASSPRRTSGYNEQFF
TRBV9	NA	TRBJ2-1	CASSAFDGSYNEQFF
TRBV19	few	TRBJ2-2	CASSTRAGSGELFF
TRBV9	NA	TRBJ2-1	CASSGTGQGIYNEQFF
TRBV19	once	TRBJ1-2	CASSPRTGGGYGYTF
TRBV2	NA	TRBJ1-2	CASSGGRTYGYTF
TRBV10-2	NA	TRBJ2-3	CASSEPGLARDTQYF
TRBV28	NA	TRBJ1-2	CASSVLGQDHYGYTF
TRBV7-9	NA	TRBJ1-2	CASSLGEGRTTLDYGYTF